This T cell receptor (beta chain) was retrieved from a study of cytomegalovirus exposure and HLA in healthy donors. Overall study: A preliminary data release comprised around 90 million unique TCRs obtained from HLA-typed donors.

Among the donors, all were healthy bone marrow donors. V lost 4 bases and J lost 0, with 9 bases in between. Germline V gene data show CDR1 as SGHAT and CDR2 as FQNNGV. CDR3 length: 14 amino acids. With 60 Vbeta and 13 Jbeta primers, the PCR was carried out. Clones were read by immunoSEQ multiplex PCR, and TCRdb kept only the in-frame ones, dropping some. The data show some 190,000 clones, roughly 80% seen once. The clonotype comes from a girl between 10 and 17 years old in good health and CMV-seropositive. The chain couples TRBV11-2 to TRBJ2-5, with D perhaps matching TRBD1 (6 bases). The material sequenced was PBMCs. In DNA, the CDR3 is TGTGCCAGCAGCTCACAGGGATACCAAGAGACCCAGTACTTC. Translation: CASSSQGYQETQYF.